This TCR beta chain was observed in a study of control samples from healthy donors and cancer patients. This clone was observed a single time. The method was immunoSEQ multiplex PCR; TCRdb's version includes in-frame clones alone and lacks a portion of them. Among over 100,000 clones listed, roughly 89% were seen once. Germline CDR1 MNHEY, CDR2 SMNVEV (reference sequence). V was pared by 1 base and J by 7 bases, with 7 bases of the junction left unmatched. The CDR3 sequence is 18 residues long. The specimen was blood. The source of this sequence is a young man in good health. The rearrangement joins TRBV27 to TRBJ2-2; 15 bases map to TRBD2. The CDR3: CASSLFTGTSGGLGELFF. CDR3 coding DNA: TGTGCCAGCAGTTTATTTACCGGGACTAGCGGGGGGCTCGGGGAGCTGTTTTTT.